Sequencing of this TCR beta chain was carried out in a study of blood T cell repertoires in COVID-19. Study-level background: Sites across the United States, Italy and Spain contributed samples from acute and convalescent COVID-19. T cells, B-cell-depleted T cells, or PBMCs supplied cDNA or gDNA.

The CDR3 runs 12 residues. Germline V lookup: CDR1 SGHRS, CDR2 YFSETQ. V shed 0 bases and J shed 7 bases, with 7 bases lying between them. Per the original data handling: Amplifying reference gene primers gave estimates of nucleated cell counts. Sequenced by immunoSEQ multiplex PCR; TCRdb stores in-frame clones only, minus some. V, J and clone size are those of that table, while D and trimming were read from the DNA. The sample carries 50,000 to 60,000 clones, nearly 90% recorded once. The receptor's source is a man between 60 and 75 years old with acute or convalescent COVID-19. This chain connects TRBV5-1 to TRBJ1-2; no definite D call. Sequencing used peripheral blood. The CDR3 sequence is CASSLDGIGYTF. CDR3 nucleotides: TGCGCCAGCAGCTTGGACGGTATTGGCTACACCTTC. Using reference TRBV5-1 and TRBJ1-2 for the parts outside the CDR3, the full variable domain is KAGVTQTPRYLIKTRGQQVTLSCSPISGHRSVSWYQQTPGQGLQFLFEYFSETQRNKGNFPGRFSGRQFSNSRSEMNVSTLELGDSALYLCASSLDGIGYTFGSGTRLTVV.